This T cell receptor (beta chain) was documented in a study of identical twins. Concerning this clonotype: What it binds is unknown.

V lost 0 bases and J lost 7; bases outside the gene matches: 10. From germline, CDR1 is ENHRY and CDR2 SYGVKD. The CDR3 contains 16 residues. Findings and limits, study-wide: A partial confounding effect on zero-insertion analyses could come from invariant MAIT and iNKT cells.

Every donor was a healthy Caucasian. After template switching added a universal primer site, the resulting cDNA carried unique molecular identifiers. TCRdb ran MiXCR on the 5' RACE reads and lists one entry per CDR3 protein. The sample lists 400,000 to 500,000 distinct CDR3 sequences; roughly 20% were seen once. The TCR originated in a man aged 50-60 years in good health. This chain joins TRBV10-3 and TRBJ2-3; TRBD1 aligns across 7 bases. Sequences were obtained from naive T cells sorted from blood. The CDR3 DNA follows: TGTGCCATCAGTGAGTCGAGGGGGCGTCGTTCGAATACGCAGTATTTT. This sequence encodes CAISESRGRRSNTQYF.